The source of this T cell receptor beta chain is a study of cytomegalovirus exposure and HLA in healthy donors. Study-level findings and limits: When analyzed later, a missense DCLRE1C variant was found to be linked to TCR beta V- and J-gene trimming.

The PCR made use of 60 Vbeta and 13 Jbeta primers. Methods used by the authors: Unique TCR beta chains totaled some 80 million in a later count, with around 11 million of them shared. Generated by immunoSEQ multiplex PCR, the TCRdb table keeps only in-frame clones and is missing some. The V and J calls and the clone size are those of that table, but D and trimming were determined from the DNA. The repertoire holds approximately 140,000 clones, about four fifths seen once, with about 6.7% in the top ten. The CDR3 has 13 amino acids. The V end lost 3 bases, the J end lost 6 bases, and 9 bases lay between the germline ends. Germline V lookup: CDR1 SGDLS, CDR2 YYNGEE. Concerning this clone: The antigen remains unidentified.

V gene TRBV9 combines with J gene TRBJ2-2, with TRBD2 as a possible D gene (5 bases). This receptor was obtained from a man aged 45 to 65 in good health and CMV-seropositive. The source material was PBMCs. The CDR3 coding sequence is TGTGCCAGCAGCGCCACTAGGTCCGGGGAGCTGTTTTTT. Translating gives CASSATRSGELFF. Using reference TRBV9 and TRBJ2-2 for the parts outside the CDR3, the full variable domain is DSGVTQTPKHLITATGQRVTLRCSPRSGDLSVYWYQQSLDQGLQFLIQYYNGEERAKGNILERFSAQQFPDLHSELNLSSLELGDSALYFCASSATRSGELFFGEGSRLTVL.